This T cell receptor beta chain was identified during a study of T-cell reconstitution after alpha-beta-depleted transplantation in children. Unique molecular identifiers were incorporated when the TCRbeta library was constructed. TCRdb re-called the PCR reads with MiXCR, one entry per CDR3 protein. The sample records around 580,000 distinct CDR3 sequences, approximately 22% being singletons. This CDR3 region has 13 residues. Germline CDR1 is SGHAT and CDR2 is FQNNGV. V shed 3 bases, J shed 8 bases, and the junction held 5 bases outside the gene matches. The sequencing here drew on PBMCs, mostly from graft donor cells, taken 360 days after TCRalphabeta/CD19-depleted stem cell transplant. This TCR was sampled from a boy under two years old who had a stem cell transplant for acute myeloid leukemia, so the T cells may come from the graft donor. The chain is built from TRBV11-2 and TRBJ1-2; 8 nucleotides align to TRBD1. CDR3 nucleotide sequence: TGTGCCAGCAGCTTTCGGGACAGGTGGGGCTACACCTTC. Protein sequence: CASSFRDRWGYTF.